Below, one T cell receptor beta chain is given with its context. Its target is not known. Specified treatment: some 20 received Ad26.COV2.S at low or high dose, single or two shots; 5 received placebo; per-sample allocation not given. Sampling was done on day 63 after the first vaccine or placebo injection. The data belong to a study of Ad26.COV2.S vaccination and SARS-CoV-2 variants. Study results and caveats: In TCR breadth and depth analyses, total T cell responses may have been underestimated.

Method: immunoSEQ multiplex PCR; TCRdb's copy keeps in-frame clones and lacks some. The sample holds around 450,000 clones, around 90% seen once. The starting material was peripheral blood, obtained in a trial of Ad26.COV2.S vaccine versus placebo. This sequence was found in a person aged 18-65 years who received the Ad26.COV2.S COVID-19 vaccine or a placebo.

CDR3 protein: CASRKTGNGELFF. The CDR3 DNA sequence: TGCGCCAGCAGGAAGACAGGGAACGGGGAGCTGTTTTTT. This chain uses TRBV10-1 with TRBJ2-2, with 7 positions matching TRBD1. The trim removed 6 bases at V and 7 bases at J, leaving 5 bases unmatched. Germline lookup yields CDR1 WNHNN and CDR2 SYGVQD (reference sequence). The CDR3 has 13 residues.